These 5 T cell receptor beta chains share one sample of origin, sequenced in a study of blood T cell repertoires in COVID-19. Profiled with immunoSEQ multiplex PCR; TCRdb holds only in-frame clones, not every one. The data contain about 440,000 clones, roughly 91% of them singletons. The sequencing sample was made of peripheral blood. The receptor source for this set is a woman aged 25 to 39 with acute or convalescent COVID-19.

The rearrangement links TRBV5-1 to TRBJ1-2; D remains unclear. Trimming stripped 0 bases from V and 4 bases from J, with 13 bases between. Germline CDR1 SGHRS, CDR2 YFSETQ. This CDR3 contains 15 residues. CDR3 amino acids: CASSLAGAAGYGYTF. The DNA of the CDR3 is TGCGCCAGCAGCTTGGCAGGAGCTGCGGGCTATGGCTACACCTTC.

CDR3 region: CASSLEGQIHF. Written as DNA, the CDR3 is TGTGCCAGCAGCTTAGAGGGACAGATTCATTTT. The J gene is TRBJ1-5, the V gene TRBV7-9; 7 positions agree with TRBD1. The germline V gene encodes CDR1 SEHNR and CDR2 FQNEAQ (reference sequence). This CDR3 has 11 residues. The V and J ends lost 1 base and 16 bases, in that order; junction bases with no gene match: 4.

J is TRBJ2-5 and V is TRBV5-1; the match to TRBD1 covers 7 bases. The CDR3 extends over 13 amino acids. The germline V gene encodes CDR1 SGHRS and CDR2 YFSETQ. After removal of 3 bases from V and 5 bases from J, the junction contained 4 bases not matched to a gene. CDR3 nucleotide sequence: TGCGCCAGCAGCTCCATAGGGGGCGAGACCCAGTACTTC. This translates into CASSSIGGETQYF.

The genes are TRBV27 and TRBJ1-1; D remains ambiguous. Looked up from germline, CDR1 is MNHEY and CDR2 is SMNVEV (reference sequence). V shed 7 bases and J shed 4 bases, with 13 bases lying between them. CDR3 size: 13 residues. CDR3 sequence: CASNIGRGTEAFF. Written as DNA, the CDR3 is TGTGCCAGCAATATAGGTCGGGGCACTGAAGCTTTCTTT.

V is TRBV19 and J is TRBJ1-4; D remains unclear. CDR1 LNHDA and CDR2 SQIVND come from the germline V gene (reference sequence). The CDR3 runs to 13 residues. V gave up 4 bases and J gave up 4 bases, with 7 bases separating them. The CDR3 DNA follows: TGTGCCAGTAGTAGGTCGGGTAATGAAAAACTGTTTTTT. It translates to CASSRSGNEKLFF.